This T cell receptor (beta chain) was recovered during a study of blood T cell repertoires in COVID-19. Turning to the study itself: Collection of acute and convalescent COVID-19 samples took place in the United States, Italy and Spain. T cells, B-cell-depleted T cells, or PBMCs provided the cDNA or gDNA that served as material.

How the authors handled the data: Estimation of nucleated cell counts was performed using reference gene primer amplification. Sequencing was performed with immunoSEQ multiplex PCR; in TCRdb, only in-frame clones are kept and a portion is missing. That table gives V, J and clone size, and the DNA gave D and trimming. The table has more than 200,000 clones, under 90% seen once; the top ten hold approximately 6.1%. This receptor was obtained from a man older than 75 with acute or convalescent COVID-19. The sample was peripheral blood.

The CDR3 here is CASRGTGDTEAFF. CDR3 bases: TGTGCCAGCAGAGGGACAGGGGACACTGAAGCTTTCTTT. This chain uses TRBV2 with TRBJ1-1; 10 positions agree with TRBD1. CDR1 SNHLY and CDR2 FYNNEI come from the germline V gene. This CDR3 is built from 13 residues. J lost 3 bases, V lost 6 bases, and 1 base had no gene match.